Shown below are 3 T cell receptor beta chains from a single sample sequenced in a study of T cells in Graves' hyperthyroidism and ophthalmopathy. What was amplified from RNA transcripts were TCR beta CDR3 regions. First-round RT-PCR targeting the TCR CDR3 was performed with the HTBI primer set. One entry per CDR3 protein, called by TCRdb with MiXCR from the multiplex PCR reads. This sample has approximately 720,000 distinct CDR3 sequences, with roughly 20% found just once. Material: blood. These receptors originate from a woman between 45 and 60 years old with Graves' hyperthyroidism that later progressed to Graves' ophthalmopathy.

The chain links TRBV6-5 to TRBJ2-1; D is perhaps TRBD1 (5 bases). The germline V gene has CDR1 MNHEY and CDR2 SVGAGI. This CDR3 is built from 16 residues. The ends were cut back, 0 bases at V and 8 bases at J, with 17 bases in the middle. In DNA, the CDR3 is TGTGCCAGCAGTTACTCATACGACAGCCAGGGCTATGAGCAGTTCTTC. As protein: CASSYSYDSQGYEQFF.

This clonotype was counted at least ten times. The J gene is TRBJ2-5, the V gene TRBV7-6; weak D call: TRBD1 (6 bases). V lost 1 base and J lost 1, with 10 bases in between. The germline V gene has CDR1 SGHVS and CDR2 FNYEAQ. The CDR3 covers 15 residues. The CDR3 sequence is CASSLDRVSQETQYF. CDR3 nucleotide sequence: TGTGCCAGCAGCTTAGACAGGGTGTCCCAAGAGACCCAGTACTTC.

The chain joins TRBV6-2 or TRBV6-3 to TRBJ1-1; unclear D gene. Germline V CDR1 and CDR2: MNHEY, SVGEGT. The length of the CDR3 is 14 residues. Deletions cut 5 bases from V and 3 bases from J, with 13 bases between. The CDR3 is CASSKSLRDTEAFF. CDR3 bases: TGTGCCAGCAGTAAATCCCTGAGGGACACTGAAGCTTTCTTT.